These 22 T cell receptor beta chains came from one sample sequenced in a study of vaccination and CD4 T cells after COVID-19. Their cognate antigens are unknown. Sample treatment: 10-day PBMC culture with coronavirus spike peptide pools or control peptides (ViraFEST assay). Ahead of the COVID-19 pandemic (2011-2018), the CD4+ T cells of the unexposed donor were collected. Sequencing of cultured CD4+ T cell DNA used the Oncomine TCR Beta short-read assay. In TCRdb, the PCR reads were re-called with MiXCR into one record per CDR3 protein. The sample contains over 7,500 distinct CDR3 sequences, roughly 61% of which appear only once. Specimen: CD4+ T cells from blood, cultured in vitro. These TCRs come from a human donor in good health.

The V gene is TRBV6-1, the J gene TRBJ1-6; D unclear. Germline values: CDR1 MNHNS, CDR2 SASEGT. V gave up 7 bases and J gave up 3 bases, with 16 bases separating them. This CDR3 is 16 amino acids long. The CDR3 DNA follows: TGTGCCAGCACCCTGACCGCGAAACTCTATAATTCACCCCTCCACTTT. Translation gives CASTLTAKLYNSPLHF.

V is TRBV7-2 and J is TRBJ2-2; tentatively, D is TRBD1 or TRBD2 (5 bases each). The CDR3 totals 16 residues. With 0 bases removed from V and 1 base from J, the gap between germline ends came to 9 bases. Looked up from germline, CDR1 is SGHTA and CDR2 is FQGNSA. This CDR3 is CASSLAGTVNTGELFF. In DNA, the CDR3 is TGTGCCAGCAGCTTAGCCGGGACGGTGAACACCGGGGAGCTGTTTTTT.

CDR3 protein: CASSQDVGREAYGYTF. CDR3 bases: TGCGCCAGCAGCCAAGATGTGGGGAGGGAGGCCTATGGCTACACCTTC. The chain recombines TRBV4-3 with TRBJ1-2; no clear D gene. The CDR3 has 16 amino acids. CDR1 is LGHNA and CDR2 is YSLEER in the germline V gene. The V end lost 0 bases, the J end lost 4 bases, and 15 bases lay between the germline ends.

This clonotype is medium-sized (0.01 to 0.1%) within its sample. The junction shows a germline mismatch at one end, possibly a read error. The chain is built from TRBV11-3 and TRBJ2-7, with 7 bases matching TRBD2. From germline, CDR1 is SGHNT and CDR2 YENEEA. The CDR3 extends over 14 amino acids. The CDR3 here is CASSFPSGSYEQYF. The CDR3 DNA reads TGTGCCAGTAGCTTCCCTAGCGGCTCCTACGAGCAGTACTTC.

This chain connects TRBV12-3 or TRBV12-4 to TRBJ2-5, with TRBD2 matching over 7 bases. Trimming removed 2 bases from V and 3 bases from J; junction bases left unmatched: 12. The CDR3 is 17 residues long. CDR3 sequence reads: CASSLRLARVLEETQYF. The CDR3 DNA is TGTGCCAGCAGTTTAAGACTAGCTCGAGTTTTAGAAGAGACCCAGTACTTC.

Only one count was recorded for this clonotype. The chain is built from TRBV6-4 and TRBJ2-2; D may be TRBD2 (6 bases). The germline V gene has CDR1 MRHNA and CDR2 SNTAGT. This CDR3 comprises 15 residues. Trimming removed 3 bases at V and 1 base at J, with 9 bases between. CDR3 residues: CASSDISGNTGELFF. The CDR3 region has the DNA TGTGCCAGCAGTGATATTAGCGGGAACACCGGGGAGCTGTTTTTT.

This chain joins TRBV6-1 and TRBJ1-6, with 10 bases fitting TRBD1. This CDR3 region has 15 residues. CDR1 MNHNS and CDR2 SASEGT come from the germline V gene. Losses at the gene ends were 3 bases for V and 9 bases for J; bases not matched to a gene: 5. DNA for the CDR3: TGTGCCAGCAGTGAGACAGGGGGCAAGGCTTCACCCCTCCACTTT. The encoded protein is CASSETGGKASPLHF.

The CDR3, as DNA: TGTGCCAGCATGCCCTCCGGTACGCAGTATTTT. Its protein product is CASMPSGTQYF. This sequence joins TRBV2 and TRBJ2-3, with unresolved D. With 7 bases removed from V and 8 bases from J, the gap between germline ends came to 10 bases. This CDR3 region has 11 residues. Germline CDR1 reads SNHLY; CDR2 reads FYNNEI. The whole variable domain, remainder taken from reference TRBV2 and TRBJ2-3, is EPEVTQTPSHQVTQMGQEVILRCVPISNHLYFYWYRQILGQKVEFLVSFYNNEISEKSEIFDDQFSVERPDGSNFTLKIRSTKLEDSAMYFCASMPSGTQYFGPGTRLTVL.

This clonotype was observed a few times. This chain joins TRBV27 and TRBJ2-3, with D uncertain. CDR1 is MNHEY, CDR2 SMNVEV, per germline (reference sequence). Trimming removed 2 bases at V and 1 base at J, with 10 bases between. The CDR3 contains 15 residues. The CDR3 DNA follows: TGTGCCAGCAGTTTAACCAGCGCCCGCACAGATACGCAGTATTTT. Protein sequence: CASSLTSARTDTQYF.

This clonotype was found a few times. The CDR3 DNA follows: TGTGCCAGCAGTGAAGCGGTCGGTCAGCCCCAGCATTTT. Translated, it gives CASSEAVGQPQHF. The rearrangement joins TRBV6-1 to TRBJ1-5; D unresolved. This CDR3 comprises 13 residues. Trimming cost V 0 bases and J 6 bases, with 6 bases left between them. Germline V gene lookup returns CDR1 MNHNS and CDR2 SASEGT.

This chain connects TRBV2 to TRBJ1-4; tentative D call: TRBD1 (6 bases). The germline V gene encodes CDR1 SNHLY and CDR2 FYNNEI. CDR3 length: 16 residues. The ends were cut back, 2 bases at V and 8 bases at J, with 18 bases in the middle. DNA for the CDR3: TGTGCCAGCAGTGAAAACCGAGGCACAGGGTGGGAAAAACTGTTTTTT. This codes for CASSENRGTGWEKLFF. The complete variable domain, with remaining parts taken from reference TRBV2 and TRBJ1-4, reads EPEVTQTPSHQVTQMGQEVILRCVPISNHLYFYWYRQILGQKVEFLVSFYNNEISEKSEIFDDQFSVERPDGSNFTLKIRSTKLEDSAMYFCASSENRGTGWEKLFFGSGTQLSVL.

V and J are TRBV20-1 and TRBJ1-4, with TRBD1 matching 8 bases. The CDR3 has 11 residues. Looked up from germline, CDR1 is DFQATT and CDR2 is SNEGSKA (reference sequence). The J segment lost 7 bases and the V segment lost 5 bases, leaving 0 bases of the junction unmatched. CDR3 nucleotide sequence: TGCAGTGCTGGACAGGGTGAAAAACTGTTTTTT. This codes for CSAGQGEKLFF.

The chain has TRBV14 and TRBJ2-3; D uncertain. Deletions cut 1 base from V and 6 bases from J, with 17 bases between. Germline CDR1 SGHDN, CDR2 FVKESK. CDR3 length equals 16 residues. The CDR3 region is CASSQVPQRRSDTQYF. The CDR3 DNA sequence: TGTGCCAGCAGCCAAGTTCCGCAGAGAAGGTCCGATACGCAGTATTTT.

The genes are TRBV19 and TRBJ2-3; D is ambiguous. The CDR3 has 16 amino acids. Between the trimmed V and J ends, which lost 3 bases and 1 base, there was a span of 14 bases. Germline lookup yields CDR1 LNHDA and CDR2 SQIVND (reference sequence). In DNA form, the CDR3 reads TGTGCCAGTAGTATTCGAATCTTAGCAGGCACAGATACGCAGTATTTT. Its protein product is CASSIRILAGTDTQYF.

V usage is TRBV19 and J usage is TRBJ1-2, with D possibly matching TRBD1 (6 bases). The CDR3 spans 14 residues. Germline assignment: CDR1 LNHDA and CDR2 SQIVND (reference sequence). V dropped 3 bases and J dropped 8 bases, with 16 bases sitting between them. The DNA of the CDR3 is TGTGCCAGTAGTATGGGGCAGGGGTTGGGAGGCTACACCTTC. Protein sequence: CASSMGQGLGGYTF.

In its sample, this clonotype was seen once. J is TRBJ2-2 and V is TRBV30, with D uncertain. The CDR3 is 14 residues long. Trimming removed 0 bases from V and 3 bases from J, with 8 bases in between. Per the germline V gene, CDR1 is GTSNPN and CDR2 is SVGIG (reference sequence). CDR3 sequence: CAWSVPPDTGELFF. CDR3 nucleotide sequence: TGTGCCTGGAGTGTACCGCCAGACACCGGGGAGCTGTTTTTT.

The chain combines TRBV6-1 with TRBJ2-3; TRBD2 aligns across 10 bases. The CDR3 sequence is 15 residues long. Trimming cost V 4 bases and J 4 bases; bases outside gene matches: 5. Germline loops: CDR1 MNHNS, CDR2 SASEGT. The CDR3 spells CASSGSGRISDTQYF. CDR3 DNA sequence: TGTGCCAGCAGTGGTAGCGGGAGGATCTCAGATACGCAGTATTTT.

The gene calls are TRBV20-1 and TRBJ2-2; 7 nucleotides agree with TRBD2. Trimming at V came to 7 bases and at J to 0 bases, leaving 5 bases not matched to a gene. The germline CDR1 and CDR2 sequences are DFQATT and SNEGSKA (reference sequence). CDR3 size: 14 residues. The DNA for the CDR3 is TGCAGTGTTTCCACTAGCGCGAACACCGGGGAGCTGTTTTTT. It encodes CSVSTSANTGELFF.

There are a few counts of this clonotype. The rearrangement joins TRBV6-5 to TRBJ1-2; possible D gene TRBD1, 5 bases. The germline gives CDR1 MNHEY, CDR2 SVGAGI. This CDR3 has 19 amino acids. Trimming took 4 bases from V and 4 from J, leaving 28 bases between them. The CDR3, as DNA: TGTGCCAGCAGTTTCGAGTGGGGGTCAACCATCGGTTCTTCCTATGGCTACACCTTC. Its translation: CASSFEWGSTIGSSYGYTF.

V is TRBV12-5 and J is TRBJ2-7; D not resolved. Germline CDR1 is LGHNT and CDR2 is FRNRAP. The CDR3 totals 12 residues. Trimming removed 5 bases at V and 4 bases at J, with 9 bases between. CDR3 protein: CASGENRYEQYF. The CDR3 DNA sequence: TGTGCTAGTGGTGAAAATCGGTACGAGCAGTACTTC.

A single count supports this clonotype. The V gene is TRBV9, the J gene TRBJ1-5; D not certain. Between the trimmed V and J ends, which lost 2 bases and 6 bases, there was a span of 12 bases. The CDR3 sequence is 14 residues long. CDR1 is SGDLS and CDR2 is YYNGEE in the germline V gene. The CDR3 DNA follows: TGTGCCAGCAGCGTTTCCTCCCTGGGTCAGCCCCAGCATTTT. As protein: CASSVSSLGQPQHF.

The chain combines TRBV30 with TRBJ1-2; 8 bases are a match to TRBD1. The CDR3 covers 15 residues. Germline V gene sequence: CDR1 GTSNPN, CDR2 SVGIG (reference sequence). The trim removed 0 bases at V and 8 bases at J, leaving 11 bases unmatched. The CDR3 region is CAWSVAGQGWRGYTF. Here the CDR3 DNA reads TGTGCCTGGAGTGTAGCTGGACAGGGTTGGCGCGGCTACACCTTC. The complete variable domain, with remaining parts taken from reference TRBV30 and TRBJ1-2, reads SQTIHQWPATLVQPVGSPLSLECTVEGTSNPNLYWYRQAAGRGLQLLFYSVGIGQISSEVPQNLSASRPQDRQFILSSKKLLLSDSGFYLCAWSVAGQGWRGYTFGSGTRLTVV.